This T cell receptor beta chain emerged from a study of blood T cell repertoires in COVID-19. The wider study: Researchers got acute and convalescent COVID-19 samples from the United States, Italy and Spain. PBMCs, B-cell-depleted T cells, or T cells were the source of the cDNA or gDNA that made up the material.

In the original workflow: Reference gene primer amplification gave nucleated cell count estimates. Clones were read by immunoSEQ multiplex PCR, and TCRdb kept only the in-frame ones, dropping some. The V and J calls and clone size are taken from that table; D and trimming were inferred from the DNA. The table records 150,000 to 200,000 clones, over 75% of them present only once. Germline assignment: CDR1 SGHTA and CDR2 FQGNSA. Trimming left V 5 bases short and J 7 bases short, with 17 bases between. This CDR3 is 14 amino acids long. The rearrangement uses TRBV7-2 and TRBJ1-2, with a possible D match to TRBD1 (6 bases). Sequencing was done on a sample of peripheral blood. The clonotype was recovered from a middle-aged man with acute or convalescent COVID-19. The CDR3, as DNA: TGTGCCAGCAGCCTTACAGGGAAGGGGCCTGGCTACACCTTC. Its protein is CASSLTGKGPGYTF.